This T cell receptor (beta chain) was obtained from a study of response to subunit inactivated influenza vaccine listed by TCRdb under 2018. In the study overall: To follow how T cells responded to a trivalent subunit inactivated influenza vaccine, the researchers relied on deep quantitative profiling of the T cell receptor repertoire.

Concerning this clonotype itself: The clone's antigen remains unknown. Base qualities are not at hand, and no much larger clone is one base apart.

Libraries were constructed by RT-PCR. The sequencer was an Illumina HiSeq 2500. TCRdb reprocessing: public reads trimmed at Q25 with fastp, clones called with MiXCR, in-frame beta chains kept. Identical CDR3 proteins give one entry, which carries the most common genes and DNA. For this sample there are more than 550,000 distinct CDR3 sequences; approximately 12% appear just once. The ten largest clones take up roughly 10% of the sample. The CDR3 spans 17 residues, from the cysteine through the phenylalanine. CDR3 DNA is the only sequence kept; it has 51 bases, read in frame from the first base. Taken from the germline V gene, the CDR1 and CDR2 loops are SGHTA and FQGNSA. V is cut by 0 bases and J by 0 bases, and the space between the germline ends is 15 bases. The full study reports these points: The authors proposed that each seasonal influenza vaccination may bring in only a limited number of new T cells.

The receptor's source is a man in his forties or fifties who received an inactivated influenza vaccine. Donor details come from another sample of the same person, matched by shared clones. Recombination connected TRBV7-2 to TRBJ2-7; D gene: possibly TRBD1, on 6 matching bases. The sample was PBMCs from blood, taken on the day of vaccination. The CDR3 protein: CASSLASGVRSSYEQYF. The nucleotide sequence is TGTGCCAGCAGCTTAGCGTCAGGGGTCCGGAGCTCCTACGAGCAGTACTTC.